The table lists the clone carrying this T cell receptor (beta chain) with a few counts. The source of the sample is a study of patients and donors after allogeneic stem cell transplantation. TCRdb reprocessed the RT-PCR reads via MiXCR and lists one record per CDR3 protein. The sample has about 230,000 distinct CDR3 sequences; over 12% are singletons. Germline V gives CDR1 SGHRS, CDR2 YFSETQ. V lost 5 bases to trimming and J lost 3 bases; unmatched junction nucleotides: 6. The CDR3 is 15 residues long. The sample comprised blood, either unsorted or a sorted T cell fraction (not recorded which). This receptor was taken from a human donor who was either an allogeneic HSCT recipient or a stem cell or donor lymphocyte infusion donor (not recorded which). It is not recorded whose cells these are; they may come from a transplant donor. The chain carries TRBV5-1 and TRBJ2-1, with TRBD2 matching 9 bases. This chain's CDR3 is CASRLAGALYNEQFF. CDR3 bases: TGCGCCAGCAGGTTAGCGGGAGCACTCTACAATGAGCAGTTCTTC.